The source of this T cell receptor beta chain is a study of cytomegalovirus exposure and HLA in healthy donors. Study-wide findings and caveats: Researchers counted over 150 TCR beta chains as cytomegalovirus-associated. Later on, a genetic analysis was performed. It linked a missense variant in DCLRE1C with V- and J-gene trimming of TCR beta. In the analysis, some V segments, TRBV6-2 and TRBV6-3 included, were excluded as indistinguishable. Sequencing probably produced one cluster of sequence variants that were highly shared.

Vbeta (60) and Jbeta (13) primers were used in the PCR. The protocol was immunoSEQ multiplex PCR, while the TCRdb copy is restricted to in-frame clones and leaves out a portion. The sample has more than 100,000 clones, approximately 64% seen once. CDR1 SGHNT and CDR2 YYREEE come from the germline V gene (reference sequence). The CDR3 has 14 residues. The ends were cut back, 4 bases at V and 1 base at J, with 8 bases in the middle. Regarding this clone: Its antigen is undetermined.

Sequencing was performed on PBMCs. The chain is built from TRBV5-4 and TRBJ2-2, with a possible D match to TRBD1 (6 bases). The receptor's source is a woman aged 40 to 55 in good health and CMV-seronegative. This CDR3 reads CASSTGQNTGELFF. The CDR3 nucleotides read TGTGCCAGCAGCACGGGACAGAACACCGGGGAGCTGTTTTTT.